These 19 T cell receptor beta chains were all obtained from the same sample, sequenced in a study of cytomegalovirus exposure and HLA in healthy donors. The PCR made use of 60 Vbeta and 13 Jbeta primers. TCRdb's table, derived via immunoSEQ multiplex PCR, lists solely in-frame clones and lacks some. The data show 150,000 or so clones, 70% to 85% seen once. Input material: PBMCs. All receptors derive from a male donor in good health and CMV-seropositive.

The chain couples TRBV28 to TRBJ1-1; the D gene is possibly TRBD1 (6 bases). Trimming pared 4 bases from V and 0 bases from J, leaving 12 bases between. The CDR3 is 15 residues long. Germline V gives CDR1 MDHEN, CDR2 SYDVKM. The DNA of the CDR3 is TGTGCCAGCAGTTCCCACAGGGACATGAACACTGAAGCTTTCTTT. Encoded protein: CASSSHRDMNTEAFF.

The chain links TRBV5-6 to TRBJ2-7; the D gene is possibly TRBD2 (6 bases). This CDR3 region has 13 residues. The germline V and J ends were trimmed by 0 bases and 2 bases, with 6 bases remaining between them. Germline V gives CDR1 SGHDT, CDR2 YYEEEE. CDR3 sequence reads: CASSLGEAYEQYF. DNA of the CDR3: TGTGCCAGCAGCTTGGGGGAGGCCTACGAGCAGTACTTC. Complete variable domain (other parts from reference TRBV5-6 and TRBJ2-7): DAGVTQSPTHLIKTRGQQVTLRCSPKSGHDTVSWYQQALGQGPQFIFQYYEEEERQRGNFPDRFSGHQFPNYSSELNVNALLLGDSALYLCASSLGEAYEQYFGPGTRLTVT.

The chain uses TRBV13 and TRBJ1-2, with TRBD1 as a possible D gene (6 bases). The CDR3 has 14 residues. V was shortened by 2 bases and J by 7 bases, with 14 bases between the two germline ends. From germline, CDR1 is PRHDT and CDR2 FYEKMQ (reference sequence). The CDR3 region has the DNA TGTGCCAGCAGCTTAACCGCGGGGGCGTCTGGCTACACCTTC. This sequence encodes CASSLTAGASGYTF.

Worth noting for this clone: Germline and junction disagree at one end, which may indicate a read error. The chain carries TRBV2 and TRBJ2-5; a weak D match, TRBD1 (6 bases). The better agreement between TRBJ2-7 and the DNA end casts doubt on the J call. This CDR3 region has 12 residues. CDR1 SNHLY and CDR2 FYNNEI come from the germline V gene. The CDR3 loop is CVSSQQGAEQYF. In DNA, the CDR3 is TGTGTCAGCAGTCAACAGGGAGCCGAGCAGTACTTC.

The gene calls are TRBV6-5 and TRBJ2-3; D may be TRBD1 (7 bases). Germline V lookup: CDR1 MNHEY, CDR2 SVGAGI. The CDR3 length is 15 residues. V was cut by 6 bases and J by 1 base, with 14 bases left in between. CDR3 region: CASSLTRGGTDTQYF. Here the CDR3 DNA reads TGTGCCAGCAGCCTTACCAGGGGGGGCACAGATACGCAGTATTTT.

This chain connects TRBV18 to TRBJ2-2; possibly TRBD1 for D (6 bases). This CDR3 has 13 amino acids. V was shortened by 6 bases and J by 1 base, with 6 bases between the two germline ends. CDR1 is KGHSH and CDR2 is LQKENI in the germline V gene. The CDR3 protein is CASSDRNTGELFF. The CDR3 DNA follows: TGTGCCAGCTCGGACAGGAACACCGGGGAGCTGTTTTTT. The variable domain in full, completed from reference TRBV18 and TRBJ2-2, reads NAGVMQNPRHLVRRRGQEARLRCSPMKGHSHVYWYRQLPEEGLKFMVYLQKENIIDESGMPKERFSAEFPKEGPSILRIQQVVRGDSAAYFCASSDRNTGELFFGEGSRLTVL.

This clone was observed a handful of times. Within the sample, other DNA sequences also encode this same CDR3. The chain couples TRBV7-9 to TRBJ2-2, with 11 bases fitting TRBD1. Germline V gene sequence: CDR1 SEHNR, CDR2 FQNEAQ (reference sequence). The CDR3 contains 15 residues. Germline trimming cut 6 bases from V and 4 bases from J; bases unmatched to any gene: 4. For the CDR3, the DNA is TGTGCCAGCAGGCCGGGACAGGGGGGCACCGGGGAGCTGTTTTTT. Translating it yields CASRPGQGGTGELFF.

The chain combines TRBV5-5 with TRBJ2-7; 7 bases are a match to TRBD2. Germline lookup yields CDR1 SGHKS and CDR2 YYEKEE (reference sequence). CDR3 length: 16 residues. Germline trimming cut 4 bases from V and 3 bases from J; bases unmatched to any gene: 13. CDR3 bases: TGTGCCAGCAGCAACGGGAGGCAGGTGGGCGGCTACGAGCAGTACTTC. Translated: CASSNGRQVGGYEQYF. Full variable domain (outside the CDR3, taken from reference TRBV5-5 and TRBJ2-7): DAGVTQSPTHLIKTRGQQVTLRCSPISGHKSVSWYQQVLGQGPQFIFQYYEKEERGRGNFPDRFSARQFPNYSSELNVNALLLGDSALYLCASSNGRQVGGYEQYFGPGTRLTVT.

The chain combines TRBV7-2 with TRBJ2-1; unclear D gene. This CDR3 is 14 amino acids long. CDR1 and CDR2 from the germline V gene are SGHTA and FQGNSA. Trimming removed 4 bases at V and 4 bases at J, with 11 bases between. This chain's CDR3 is CASSSGVRYNEQFF. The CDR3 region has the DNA TGTGCCAGCAGCTCTGGAGTTCGTTACAATGAGCAGTTCTTC.

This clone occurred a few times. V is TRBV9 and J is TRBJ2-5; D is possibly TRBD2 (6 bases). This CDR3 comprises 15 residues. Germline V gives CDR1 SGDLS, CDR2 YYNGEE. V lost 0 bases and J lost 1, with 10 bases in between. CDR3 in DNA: TGTGCCAGCAGCGTAGCTCCGGGGGTCCAAGAGACCCAGTACTTC. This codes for CASSVAPGVQETQYF.

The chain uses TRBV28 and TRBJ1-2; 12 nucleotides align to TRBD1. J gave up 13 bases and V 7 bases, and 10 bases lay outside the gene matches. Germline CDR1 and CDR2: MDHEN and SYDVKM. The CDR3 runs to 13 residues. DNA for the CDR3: TGTGCCAGCATTGGGGGACAGGGGGCTCATTTCACCTTC. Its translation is CASIGGQGAHFTF.

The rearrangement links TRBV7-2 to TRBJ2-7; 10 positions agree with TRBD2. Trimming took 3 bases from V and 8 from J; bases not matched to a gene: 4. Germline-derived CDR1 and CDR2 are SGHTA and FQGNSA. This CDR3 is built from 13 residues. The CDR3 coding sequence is TGTGCCAGCAGCTTCAAGCGGGGGGGTAAGCAGTACTTC. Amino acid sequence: CASSFKRGGKQYF. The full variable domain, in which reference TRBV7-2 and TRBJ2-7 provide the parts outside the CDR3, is GAGVSQSPSNKVTEKGKDVELRCDPISGHTALYWYRQSLGQGLEFLIYFQGNSAPDKSGLPSDRFSAERTGGSVSTLTIQRTQQEDSAVYLCASSFKRGGKQYFGPGTRLTVT.

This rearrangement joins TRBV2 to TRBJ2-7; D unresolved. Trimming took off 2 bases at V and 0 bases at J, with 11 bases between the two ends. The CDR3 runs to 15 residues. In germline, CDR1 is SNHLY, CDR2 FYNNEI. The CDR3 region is CASSENMGHSYEQYF. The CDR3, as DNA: TGTGCCAGCAGTGAAAACATGGGCCACTCCTACGAGCAGTACTTC.

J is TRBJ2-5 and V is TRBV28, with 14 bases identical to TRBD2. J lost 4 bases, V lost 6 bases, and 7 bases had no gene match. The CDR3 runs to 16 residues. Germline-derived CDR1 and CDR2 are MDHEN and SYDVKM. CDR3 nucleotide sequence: TGTGCCAGCAGGCCGGGACTAGCGGGAGTAGGAGAGACCCAGTACTTC. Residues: CASRPGLAGVGETQYF.

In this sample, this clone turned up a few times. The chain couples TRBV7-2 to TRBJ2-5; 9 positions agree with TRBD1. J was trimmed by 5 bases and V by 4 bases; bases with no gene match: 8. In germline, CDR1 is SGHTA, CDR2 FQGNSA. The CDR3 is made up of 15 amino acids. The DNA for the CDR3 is TGTGCCAGCAGCTCGGGACAGGGTGGTCGGGAGACCCAGTACTTC. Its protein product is CASSSGQGGRETQYF.

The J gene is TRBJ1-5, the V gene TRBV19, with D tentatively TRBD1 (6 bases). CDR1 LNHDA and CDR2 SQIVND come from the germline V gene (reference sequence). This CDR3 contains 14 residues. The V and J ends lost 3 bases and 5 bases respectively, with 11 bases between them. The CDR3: CASSILTGYQPQHF. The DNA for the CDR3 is TGTGCCAGTAGTATCTTGACAGGTTATCAGCCCCAGCATTTT. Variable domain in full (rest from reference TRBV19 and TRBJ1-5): DGGITQSPKYLFRKEGQNVTLSCEQNLNHDAMYWYRQDPGQGLRLIYYSQIVNDFQKGDIAEGYSVSREKKESFPLTVTSAQKNPTAFYLCASSILTGYQPQHFGDGTRLSIL.

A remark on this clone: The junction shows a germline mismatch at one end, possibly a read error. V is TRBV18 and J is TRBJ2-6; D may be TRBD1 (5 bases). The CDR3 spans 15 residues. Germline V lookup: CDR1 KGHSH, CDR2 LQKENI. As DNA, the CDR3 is TGTGCCAGCTCACCAGGGTATGCTGGGGCCAACGGCCTGACTTTC. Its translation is CASSPGYAGANGLTF.

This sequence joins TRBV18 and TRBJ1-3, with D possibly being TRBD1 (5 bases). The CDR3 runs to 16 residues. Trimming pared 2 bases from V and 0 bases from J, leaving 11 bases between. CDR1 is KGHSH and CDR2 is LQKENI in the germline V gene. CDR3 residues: CASSPATANSGNTIYF. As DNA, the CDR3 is TGTGCCAGCTCACCAGCGACAGCCAACTCTGGAAACACCATATATTTT.

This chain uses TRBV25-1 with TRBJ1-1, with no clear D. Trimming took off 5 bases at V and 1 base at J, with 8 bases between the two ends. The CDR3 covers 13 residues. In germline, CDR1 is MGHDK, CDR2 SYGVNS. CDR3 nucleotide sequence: TGTGCCAGCAGTTCGGGTCCGAACACTGAAGCTTTCTTT. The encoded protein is CASSSGPNTEAFF.